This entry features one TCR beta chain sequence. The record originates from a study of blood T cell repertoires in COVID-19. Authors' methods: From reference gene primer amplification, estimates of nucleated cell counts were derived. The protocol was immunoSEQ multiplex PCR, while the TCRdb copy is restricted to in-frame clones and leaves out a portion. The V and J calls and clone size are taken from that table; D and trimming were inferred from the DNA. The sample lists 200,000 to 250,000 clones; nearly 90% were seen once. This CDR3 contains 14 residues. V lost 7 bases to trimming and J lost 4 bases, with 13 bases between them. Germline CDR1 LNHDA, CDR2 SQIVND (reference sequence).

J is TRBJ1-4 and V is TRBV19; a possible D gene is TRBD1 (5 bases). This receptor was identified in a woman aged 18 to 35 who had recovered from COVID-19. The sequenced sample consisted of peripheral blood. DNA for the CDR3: TGTGCCAGTAAGCTTACAGGCAATAATGAAAAACTGTTTTTT. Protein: CASKLTGNNEKLFF.